Here is one T cell receptor beta chain with its context. Its antigen is unknown. This CDR3 contains 13 residues. Germline CDR1 and CDR2: SGHKS and YYEKEE (reference sequence). Trimming cost V 4 bases and J 2 bases, with 10 bases left between them. This sample was included in a study of T cell repertoires and Cas9 in healthy adults. Study-wide context: Characterization of SpCas9-reactive CD4 and CD8 T cells covered multi-effector potency, cytotoxicity and lineage. Study-wide results and limits: In vitro, SpCas9-reactive Tregs were reported to curb effector T cell proliferation and function.

Measured with immunoSEQ multiplex PCR; TCRdb has only the in-frame clones, and not every one. The sample records 20,000 to 25,000 clones, more than 90% being singletons. This sequence originates from a human donor in good health. The sequencing sample was made of CD4+ effector T cells (CD127+, CD25-, CD137-, CD154-) from PBMCs; culture status not recorded. The chain employs TRBV5-5 and TRBJ2-7; D possibly uses TRBD1 or TRBD2 (5 bases each). The CDR3 DNA reads as TGTGCCAGCAGCCGGGACGGACCCTACGAGCAGTACTTC. Translating gives CASSRDGPYEQYF.